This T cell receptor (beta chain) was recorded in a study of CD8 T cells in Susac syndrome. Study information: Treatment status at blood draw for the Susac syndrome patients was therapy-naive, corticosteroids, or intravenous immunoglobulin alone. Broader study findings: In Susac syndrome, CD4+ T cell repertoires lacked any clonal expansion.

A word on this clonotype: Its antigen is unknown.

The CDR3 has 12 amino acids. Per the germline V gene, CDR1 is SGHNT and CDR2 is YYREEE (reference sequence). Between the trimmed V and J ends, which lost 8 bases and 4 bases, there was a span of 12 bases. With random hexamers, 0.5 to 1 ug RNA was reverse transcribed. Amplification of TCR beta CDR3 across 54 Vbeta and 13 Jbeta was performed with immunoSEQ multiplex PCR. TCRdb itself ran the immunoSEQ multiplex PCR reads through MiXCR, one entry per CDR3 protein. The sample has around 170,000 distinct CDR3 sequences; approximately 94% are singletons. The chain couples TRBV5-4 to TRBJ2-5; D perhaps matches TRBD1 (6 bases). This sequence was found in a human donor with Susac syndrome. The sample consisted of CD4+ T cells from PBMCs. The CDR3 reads CASQGRGETQYF. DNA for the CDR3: TGTGCCAGTCAGGGCAGGGGAGAGACCCAGTACTTC.